This entry lists 18 T cell receptor beta chains sequenced from one sample in a study of OX40 agonist ivuxolimab in advanced cancers. The repertoire was sequenced with immunoSEQ multiplex PCR; TCRdb's copy has only in-frame clones and lacks some. The top ten hold 11% of the sample, which has roughly 70,000 clones, around 90% seen once. The input for sequencing was CD4+ or CD8+ T cells sorted from blood, taken in a trial of the OX40 agonist ivuxolimab. These receptors all come from an adult with an advanced solid tumor such as melanoma, head and neck, liver or kidney cancer.

The V and J genes are TRBV19 and TRBJ2-7; D is unclear. This CDR3 is 14 amino acids long. Trimming removed 5 bases from V and 6 bases from J, with 17 bases in between. Germline CDR1 LNHDA, CDR2 SQIVND (reference sequence). Here the CDR3 reads CASSVFWGSGEQYF. The CDR3 bases are TGTGCCAGTAGTGTATTTTGGGGATCAGGCGAGCAGTACTTC.

This chain connects TRBV7-8 to TRBJ2-3, with 15 positions matching TRBD2. This CDR3 spans 18 amino acids. Trimming at V came to 5 bases and at J to 1 base, leaving 7 bases not matched to a gene. Germline CDR1 is SGHVS and CDR2 is FQNEAQ. The DNA of the CDR3 is TGTGCCAGCAGCCTACCGGGACTAGCGGGAGGACGCACAGATACGCAGTATTTT. Its translation is CASSLPGLAGGRTDTQYF.

V and J are TRBV14 and TRBJ1-4, with TRBD1 as a possible D gene (6 bases). Germline CDR1 is SGHDN and CDR2 is FVKESK. The V and J ends lost 1 base and 7 bases respectively, with 13 bases between them. There are 15 residues in the CDR3. CDR3 DNA sequence: TGTGCCAGCAGCCAAGTTGGGGGGCGCGGTGAAAAACTGTTTTTT. Translated, it gives CASSQVGGRGEKLFF.

CDR3 protein: CASSFRDFSQSDTQYF. Written as DNA, the CDR3 is TGTGCCAGCAGCTTTAGGGACTTCTCCCAGTCAGATACGCAGTATTTT. The V gene is TRBV11-2, the J gene TRBJ2-3; D is perhaps TRBD2 (6 bases). Germline V CDR1 and CDR2: SGHAT, FQNNGV. V was shortened by 3 bases and J by 4 bases, with 17 bases between the two germline ends. This CDR3 spans 16 amino acids.

The chain has TRBV27 and TRBJ2-2; tentatively, D is TRBD2 (7 bases). Per the germline V gene, CDR1 is MNHEY and CDR2 is SMNVEV (reference sequence). The CDR3 spans 15 residues. V was cut by 4 bases and J by 6 bases, with 15 bases left in between. This CDR3 is CASSWGGRLSGELFF. The DNA of the CDR3 is TGTGCCAGCAGTTGGGGGGGGCGGCTTTCCGGGGAGCTGTTTTTT.

The chain employs TRBV4-1 and TRBJ2-1; 9 bases align to TRBD1. Germline loops: CDR1 MGHRA, CDR2 YSYEKL. The CDR3 totals 16 residues. The V and J ends lost 0 bases and 9 bases, in that order; junction bases with no gene match: 9. This chain's CDR3 is CASSQDPDRGYFEQFF. CDR3 DNA: TGCGCCAGCAGCCAAGATCCCGACAGGGGGTACTTTGAGCAGTTCTTC.

This chain links TRBV2 with TRBJ2-7; 14 bases map to TRBD2. This CDR3 region has 14 residues. The V gene's germline CDR1 is SNHLY and CDR2 FYNNEI. Trimming removed 5 bases from V and 5 bases from J; junction bases left unmatched: 2. CDR3 protein: CASSPTSGRDEQYF. The CDR3 nucleotides read TGTGCCAGCAGTCCGACTAGCGGGAGGGACGAGCAGTACTTC.

This chain joins TRBV19 and TRBJ1-1; 8 bases agree with TRBD1. The CDR3 has 14 residues. The germline V gene has CDR1 LNHDA and CDR2 SQIVND (reference sequence). Trimming took 5 bases from V and 6 from J; bases not matched to a gene: 8. The CDR3 DNA follows: TGTGCCAGTAGTTTTGGACAGGGAACTTCTGAAGCTTTCTTT. It codes for CASSFGQGTSEAFF. Full variable domain (rest looked up from reference TRBV19 and TRBJ1-1): DGGITQSPKYLFRKEGQNVTLSCEQNLNHDAMYWYRQDPGQGLRLIYYSQIVNDFQKGDIAEGYSVSREKKESFPLTVTSAQKNPTAFYLCASSFGQGTSEAFFGQGTRLTVV.

V usage is TRBV19 and J usage is TRBJ2-1; possible D gene TRBD1, 6 bases. The V end was cut by 5 bases, the J end by 2 bases, with 10 bases between. CDR3 length: 14 amino acids. CDR1 is LNHDA, CDR2 SQIVND, per germline (reference sequence). The chain's CDR3 is CASSGDNAYNEQFF. CDR3 nucleotide sequence: TGTGCCAGTAGTGGGGACAATGCCTACAATGAGCAGTTCTTC.

The table lists this clone with a few counts. V is TRBV2 and J is TRBJ1-1; D ambiguous. From germline, CDR1 is SNHLY and CDR2 FYNNEI. V lost 3 bases and J 1 base, leaving 12 bases between the germline ends. This CDR3 is built from 15 residues. DNA of the CDR3: TGTGCCAGCAGTGAGTTTAGTTCTCCGAACACTGAAGCTTTCTTT. Its translation is CASSEFSSPNTEAFF.

About this clone itself: Other nucleotide sequences in the sample specify the same CDR3. The rearrangement joins TRBV27 to TRBJ2-7; D is perhaps TRBD1 or TRBD2 (6 bases each). This CDR3 is 14 amino acids long. Germline V gene data show CDR1 as MNHEY and CDR2 as SMNVEV (reference sequence). Trimming left V 2 bases short and J 4 bases short, with 12 bases between. The CDR3 region has the DNA TGTGCCAGCAGTTTAATGCAGGGGACTTACGAGCAGTACTTC. Encoded protein: CASSLMQGTYEQYF.

In this sample, this clone turned up once. The chain combines TRBV27 with TRBJ2-3; 9 bases line up with TRBD1. The CDR3 loop spans 14 amino acids. Germline CDR1 and CDR2: MNHEY and SMNVEV (reference sequence). V was pared by 8 bases and J by 2 bases, with 5 bases of the junction left unmatched. The CDR3 reads CASRTGVATDTQYF. As DNA, the CDR3 is TGTGCCAGCCGGACAGGGGTCGCCACAGATACGCAGTATTTT.

DNA of the CDR3: TGTGCCAGCAGCTTAAGGGGGGGCTCCTCTGGAAACACCATATATTTT. The encoded protein is CASSLRGGSSGNTIYF. The chain joins TRBV7-8 to TRBJ1-3; a weak D match, TRBD1 (6 bases). The germline V gene encodes CDR1 SGHVS and CDR2 FQNEAQ. This CDR3 has 16 amino acids. Trimming removed 2 bases at V and 0 bases at J, with 11 bases between.

The chain links TRBV27 to TRBJ1-2; D is ambiguous. Germline-derived CDR1 and CDR2 are MNHEY and SMNVEV (reference sequence). This CDR3 is 15 amino acids long. Trimming took 4 bases from V and 6 from J, leaving 18 bases between them. The CDR3 is CASSSPDPQRNGYTF. The CDR3 bases are TGTGCCAGCAGTTCCCCGGACCCACAAAGGAATGGCTACACCTTC.

CDR3 protein: CASMRSYNSPLHF. As DNA, the CDR3 is TGTGCCAGCATGAGGTCCTATAATTCACCCCTCCACTTT. The chain couples TRBV27 to TRBJ1-6; D remains ambiguous. Trimming shortened V by 7 bases and J by 1 base, and 5 bases separated the two germline ends. Per germline, CDR1 MNHEY and CDR2 SMNVEV (reference sequence). This CDR3 is 13 amino acids long.

The rearrangement links TRBV9 to TRBJ2-2; tentatively, D is TRBD2 (5 bases). Between the trimmed V and J ends, which lost 7 bases and 7 bases, there was a span of 11 bases. The length of the CDR3 is 12 residues. Germline CDR1 is SGDLS and CDR2 is YYNGEE. The CDR3 spells CASDLGDGELFF. In DNA, the CDR3 is TGTGCCAGCGATCTCGGGGACGGGGAGCTGTTTTTT.

The gene calls are TRBV27 and TRBJ2-3; TRBD2 aligns across 8 bases. Germline values: CDR1 MNHEY, CDR2 SMNVEV (reference sequence). V lost 4 bases and J lost 3; bases outside the gene matches: 6. The CDR3 is made up of 15 amino acids. The CDR3 bases are TGTGCCAGCAGTTACCAAGCGGGAGCAACAGATACGCAGTATTTT. Its translation: CASSYQAGATDTQYF.

This clone is medium-sized within its sample. J is TRBJ1-1 and V is TRBV7-9, with 7 positions matching TRBD1. Germline V lookup: CDR1 SEHNR, CDR2 FQNEAQ (reference sequence). V gave up 5 bases and J gave up 12 bases; unmatched junction bases: 18. CDR3 length: 15 amino acids. This CDR3 is CASSTSPTGLMRTFF. CDR3 nucleotide sequence: TGTGCCAGCAGCACCAGCCCGACAGGGTTGATGAGAACTTTCTTT.